These 25 T cell receptor beta chains share one sample of origin, sequenced in a study of identical twins. TCRdb reprocessed the 5' RACE reads via MiXCR and lists one record per CDR3 protein. This sample has some 1,700,000 distinct CDR3 sequences, with about 30% found just once. Sequenced: cord blood. Receptors originate from a newborn girl in good health.

A remark on this clonotype: The junction departs from germline at one end; a sequencing error may be responsible. The chain is built from TRBV3-1 and TRBJ2-1; 12 bases agree with TRBD2. This CDR3 is 16 amino acids long. From germline, CDR1 is LGHDT and CDR2 YNNKEL (reference sequence). The CDR3 sequence: CASNQLAGGTHNEQFF. The CDR3 nucleotides are TGTGCCAGCAACCAACTAGCGGGGGGAACCCACAATGAGCAGTTCTTC.

This clonotype was counted between two and nine times. This chain joins TRBV5-1 and TRBJ1-4; D call uncertain. CDR1 and CDR2 from the germline V gene are SGHRS and YFSETQ. Trimming cost V 7 bases and J 0 bases, with 16 bases left between them. The CDR3 totals 16 residues. This chain's CDR3 is CASATSGVATNEKLFF. CDR3 DNA sequence: TGCGCCAGCGCAACCTCGGGAGTTGCAACTAATGAAAAACTGTTTTTT.

This clonotype was counted only a few times. The chain combines TRBV4-2 with TRBJ2-1; 12 bases agree with TRBD1. The CDR3 length is 18 residues. The germline V gene has CDR1 LGHNA and CDR2 YNFKEQ. V lost 0 bases, J lost 5 bases, and 8 bases stayed unmatched. The CDR3 DNA reads as TGTGCCAGCAGCCAAGAATTTCTCGGGACAGGGGGCAACAATGAGCAGTTCTTC. Translating gives CASSQEFLGTGGNNEQFF.

The chain combines TRBV6-5 with TRBJ1-2; a weak D match, TRBD1 (5 bases). Trimming left V 0 bases short and J 7 bases short, with 18 bases between. Germline V CDR1 and CDR2: MNHEY, SVGAGI. The length of the CDR3 is 16 residues. CDR3: CASSYSGGRELSGYTF. The CDR3 DNA reads TGTGCCAGCAGTTACTCGGGGGGGAGGGAGCTGAGTGGCTACACCTTC.

V is TRBV25-1 and J is TRBJ1-5; D is perhaps TRBD1 (5 bases). This CDR3 region has 13 residues. Germline V gene lookup returns CDR1 MGHDK and CDR2 SYGVNS. The germline V and J ends were trimmed by 1 base and 6 bases, with 7 bases remaining between them. The CDR3 bases are TGTGCCAGCAGTGAATGGGGGAGTCAGCCCCAGCATTTT. This translates into CASSEWGSQPQHF.

This clonotype has a count of ten or more. This chain joins TRBV11-2 and TRBJ2-1; no reliable D call. The CDR3 consists of 12 residues. Germline V CDR1 and CDR2: SGHAT, FQNNGV. V gave up 5 bases and J gave up 3 bases, with 5 bases separating them. The CDR3 DNA reads TGTGCCAGCAGCGCTGACTACAATGAGCAGTTCTTC. Its protein product is CASSADYNEQFF.

This clonotype was counted many times. The rearrangement uses TRBV4-2 and TRBJ2-1; D is unclear. Trimming shortened V by 0 bases and J by 4 bases, and 10 bases separated the two germline ends. This CDR3 spans 15 amino acids. The germline CDR1 and CDR2 sequences are LGHNA and YNFKEQ. The CDR3 DNA sequence: TGTGCCAGCAGCCAAGACCTTGAGCCTTACAATGAGCAGTTCTTC. Translation gives CASSQDLEPYNEQFF.

The rearrangement links TRBV20-1 to TRBJ1-1; 8 bases are a match to TRBD1. CDR3 length equals 14 residues. V lost 2 bases and J lost 3; bases outside the gene matches: 5. Germline V lookup: CDR1 DFQATT, CDR2 SNEGSKA (reference sequence). For the CDR3, the DNA is TGCAGTGCTAGATCGGACAGGGACGACACTGAAGCTTTCTTT. As protein: CSARSDRDDTEAFF.

This chain uses TRBV3-1 with TRBJ2-7; D may be TRBD2 (6 bases). The germline V and J ends were trimmed by 4 bases and 7 bases, with 26 bases remaining between them. The CDR3 is made up of 17 amino acids. CDR1 is LGHDT, CDR2 YNNKEL, per germline (reference sequence). The CDR3 DNA reads TGTGCCAGCAGCCTTATCCAAACTAGACTAGTCAACAATGAGCAGTACTTC. Its translation is CASSLIQTRLVNNEQYF.

The sample holds a few counts of this clonotype. This may be a read error: a much more frequent sequence differs by one nucleotide. This chain joins TRBV7-2 and TRBJ2-1, with 10 bases fitting TRBD2. With the DNA end fitting TRBJ2-7 better, the J assignment may be wrong. Germline CDR1 SGHTA, CDR2 FQGNSA. The CDR3 sequence is 15 residues long. The DNA of the CDR3 is TGTGCCAGCAGCTTAGCTAGCGGGGGGCACAATGAGCAGTACTTC. Its protein product is CASSLASGGHNEQYF.

This clonotype was counted between two and nine times. The rearrangement links TRBV6-6 to TRBJ2-7; a possible D gene is TRBD2 (5 bases). Germline V CDR1 and CDR2: MNHNY, SVGAGI (reference sequence). CDR3 size: 13 residues. The V and J ends lost 5 bases and 9 bases respectively, with 17 bases between them. This CDR3 reads CASSQDRSEGQYF. The CDR3 coding sequence is TGTGCCAGCAGTCAGGACCGTAGCGAGGGGCAGTACTTC.

This chain uses TRBV29-1 with TRBJ1-5; TRBD1 is a possible D gene (6 bases). The CDR3 runs 13 residues. Germline loops: CDR1 SQVTM, CDR2 ANQGSEA. V dropped 4 bases and J dropped 9 bases, with 16 bases sitting between them. CDR3 DNA: TGCAGCGTTGGTACAGGGTACGATCGGCCCCAGCATTTT. It translates to CSVGTGYDRPQHF.

This clonotype was recorded a few times. This chain connects TRBV7-8 to TRBJ2-5, with D possibly being TRBD1 (5 bases). The CDR3 totals 16 residues. CDR1 and CDR2 from the germline V gene are SGHVS and FQNEAQ. Trimming took 2 bases from V and 11 from J, leaving 24 bases between them. The CDR3 spells CASSLLPRAAATEQYF. Written as DNA, the CDR3 is TGTGCCAGCAGCTTACTCCCCAGGGCCGCCGCGACTGAGCAGTACTTC. Variable domain in full (rest from reference TRBV7-8 and TRBJ2-5): GAGVSQSPRYKVAKRGQDVALRCDPISGHVSLFWYQQALGQGPEFLTYFQNEAQLDKSGLPSDRFFAERPEGSVSTLKIQRTQQEDSAVYLCASSLLPRAAATEQYFGPGTRLLVL.

This clonotype has a count of ten or more. The V gene is TRBV29-1, the J gene TRBJ2-7; weak D call: TRBD1 (5 bases). CDR3 length: 14 residues. The V gene lost 1 base and the J gene lost 0 bases, with 10 bases spanning the gap. Germline V CDR1 and CDR2: SQVTM, ANQGSEA. CDR3 loop: CSVEGADSSYEQYF. The CDR3 nucleotides are TGCAGCGTTGAAGGGGCCGACAGCTCCTACGAGCAGTACTTC.

This clonotype was found once. A junction end diverges from the germline sequence, so it may reflect a read error. CDR3 sequence reads: CASSGQGNNKQFF. As DNA, the CDR3 is TGTGCCAGCAGCGGACAGGGCAACAATAAGCAGTTCTTC. The chain is built from TRBV11-2 and TRBJ2-1; 8 bases are a match to TRBD1. The CDR3 is made up of 13 amino acids. In germline, CDR1 is SGHAT, CDR2 FQNNGV.

This clonotype turned up a few times. The chain's CDR3 is CTGTSGRSSYNEQFF. The CDR3 nucleotides read TGCACAGGGACTAGCGGGAGGTCTTCCTACAATGAGCAGTTCTTC. The chain uses TRBV20-1 and TRBJ2-1, with 15 bases matching TRBD2. The CDR3 length is 15 residues. CDR1 and CDR2 from the germline V gene are DFQATT and SNEGSKA (reference sequence).

This CDR3 is CASSVNQGARSPLHF. The DNA for the CDR3 is TGTGCCAGCAGCGTAAACCAGGGGGCGAGGTCACCCCTCCACTTT. The V gene is TRBV9, the J gene TRBJ1-6; 8 bases are a match to TRBD1. This CDR3 comprises 15 residues. With 1 base clipped from V and 10 bases from J, the junction kept 7 bases outside the gene matches. Germline CDR1 and CDR2: SGDLS and YYNGEE. Looking up the rest from reference TRBV9 and TRBJ1-6 gives the full variable domain: DSGVTQTPKHLITATGQRVTLRCSPRSGDLSVYWYQQSLDQGLQFLIQYYNGEERAKGNILERFSAQQFPDLHSELNLSSLELGDSALYFCASSVNQGARSPLHFGNGTRLTVT.

V and J are TRBV7-9 and TRBJ1-2; TRBD1 matches at 7 bases. The V segment lost 5 bases and the J segment 4 bases; nucleotides outside the gene matches: 7. Per the germline V gene, CDR1 is SEHNR and CDR2 is FQNEAQ (reference sequence). The CDR3 has 14 amino acids. The CDR3 DNA sequence: TGTGCCAGCAGCCCCGACAGGGTCGCCTATGGCTACACCTTC. Translating gives CASSPDRVAYGYTF.

The genes are TRBV20-1 and TRBJ1-5; TRBD1 aligns across 7 bases. Germline V lookup: CDR1 DFQATT, CDR2 SNEGSKA (reference sequence). V dropped 5 bases and J dropped 2; count of bases not matched to a gene: 6. The CDR3 is 14 residues long. In DNA, the CDR3 is TGCAGTGCTGTAGACGACAGGGGCAATCAGCCCCAGCATTTT. Protein: CSAVDDRGNQPQHF.

V gene TRBV18 combines with J gene TRBJ2-4; TRBD1 aligns across 9 bases. Trimming took 3 bases from V and 0 from J; bases not matched to a gene: 9. CDR1 and CDR2 from the germline V gene are KGHSH and LQKENI. The CDR3 sequence is 18 residues long. The CDR3 DNA is TGTGCCAGCTCACCGCCGGGACAGGGCCATCTAGCCAAAAACATTCAGTACTTC. It encodes CASSPPGQGHLAKNIQYF. Full variable domain (rest looked up from reference TRBV18 and TRBJ2-4): NAGVMQNPRHLVRRRGQEARLRCSPMKGHSHVYWYRQLPEEGLKFMVYLQKENIIDESGMPKERFSAEFPKEGPSILRIQQVVRGDSAAYFCASSPPGQGHLAKNIQYFGAGTRLSVL.

This clonotype was counted only a few times. The J gene is TRBJ1-5, the V gene TRBV27; 7 bases map to TRBD1. Germline-derived CDR1 and CDR2 are MNHEY and SMNVEV (reference sequence). V lost 6 bases, J lost 3 bases, and 5 bases stayed unmatched. CDR3 length equals 14 residues. The CDR3 reads CASRTGSDNQPQHF. CDR3 DNA sequence: TGTGCCAGCAGGACAGGGTCGGACAATCAGCCCCAGCATTTT.

This clonotype was detected only a few times. J is TRBJ1-1 and V is TRBV10-3, with 8 bases identical to TRBD1. The CDR3 spans 15 residues. Germline V gene data show CDR1 as ENHRY and CDR2 as SYGVKD. With V trimmed by 6 bases and J by 2 bases, 8 bases remained unmatched. This chain's CDR3 is CAIRSKDRANTEAFF. In nucleotides, the CDR3 is TGTGCCATCAGGTCAAAGGACAGGGCTAACACTGAAGCTTTCTTT.

The rearrangement joins TRBV28 to TRBJ2-4; D remains unclear. Trimming cost V 8 bases and J 0 bases, with 14 bases left between them. The CDR3 runs to 15 residues. Germline V gene lookup returns CDR1 MDHEN and CDR2 SYDVKM. In nucleotides, the CDR3 is TGTGCCAGCGGGGTAGGACGCCTAGCCAAAAACATTCAGTACTTC. Its translation: CASGVGRLAKNIQYF.

The V and J genes are TRBV5-6 and TRBJ1-5; D is perhaps TRBD1 (6 bases). The V and J ends lost 1 base and 0 bases respectively, with 11 bases between them. The CDR3 runs to 16 residues. Germline CDR1 reads SGHDT; CDR2 reads YYEEEE. CDR3 coding DNA: TGTGCCAGCAGCTTGTGGACAGCTCCTAGCAATCAGCCCCAGCATTTT. The encoded protein is CASSLWTAPSNQPQHF.

The V and J genes are TRBV4-2 and TRBJ1-1; no clear D gene. CDR3 length: 15 amino acids. Trimming removed 6 bases from V and 4 bases from J, with 18 bases in between. In germline, CDR1 is LGHNA, CDR2 YNFKEQ. CDR3 amino acids: CASSRLPGGPTEAFF. For the CDR3, the DNA is TGTGCCAGCAGTAGACTACCGGGAGGCCCCACTGAAGCTTTCTTT.